This T cell receptor (beta chain) is from a study of T cell responses to AZD1222 COVID-19 vaccine. Study-wide results and limits: Researchers took repertoire samples only after the peak T cell response had come. Only a handful of AZD1222 recipients, several in all, had baseline seropositivity. Spike was spanned by vaccine-associated CD4 TCRs, with dominance at 160-218 and 743-854.

The V gene's germline CDR1 is MNHEY and CDR2 SVGAGI. The CDR3 consists of 14 residues. Deletions cut 4 bases from V and 0 bases from J, with 10 bases between. This clone was found once. Its specificity is unknown. Sequenced by immunoSEQ multiplex PCR; TCRdb stores in-frame clones only, minus some. The sample lists 150,000 or so clones, about 85% occurring once. The rearrangement uses TRBV6-5 and TRBJ2-7; D tentatively reads TRBD1 or TRBD2 (5 bases each). The sequences come from peripheral blood, collected on day 0 of AZD1222 vaccination. This sequence was found in an adult in good health. The CDR3 DNA sequence: TGTGCCAGCAGTTCGACAGCGGACTCCTACGAGCAGTACTTC. As protein: CASSSTADSYEQYF.